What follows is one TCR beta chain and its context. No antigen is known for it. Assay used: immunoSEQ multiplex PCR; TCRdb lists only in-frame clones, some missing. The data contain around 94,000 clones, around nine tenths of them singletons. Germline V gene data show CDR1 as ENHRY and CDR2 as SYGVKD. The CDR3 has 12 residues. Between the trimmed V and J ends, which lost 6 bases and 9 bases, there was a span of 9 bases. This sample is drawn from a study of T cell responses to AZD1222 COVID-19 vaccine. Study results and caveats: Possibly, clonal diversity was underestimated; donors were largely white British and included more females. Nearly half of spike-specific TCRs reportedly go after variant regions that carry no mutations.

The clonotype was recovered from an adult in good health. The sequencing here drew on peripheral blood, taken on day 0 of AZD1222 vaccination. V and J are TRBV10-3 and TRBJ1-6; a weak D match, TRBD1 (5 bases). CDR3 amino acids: CAIRGGTSPLHF. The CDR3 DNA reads TGTGCCATCAGGGGGGGGACTTCACCCCTCCACTTT.